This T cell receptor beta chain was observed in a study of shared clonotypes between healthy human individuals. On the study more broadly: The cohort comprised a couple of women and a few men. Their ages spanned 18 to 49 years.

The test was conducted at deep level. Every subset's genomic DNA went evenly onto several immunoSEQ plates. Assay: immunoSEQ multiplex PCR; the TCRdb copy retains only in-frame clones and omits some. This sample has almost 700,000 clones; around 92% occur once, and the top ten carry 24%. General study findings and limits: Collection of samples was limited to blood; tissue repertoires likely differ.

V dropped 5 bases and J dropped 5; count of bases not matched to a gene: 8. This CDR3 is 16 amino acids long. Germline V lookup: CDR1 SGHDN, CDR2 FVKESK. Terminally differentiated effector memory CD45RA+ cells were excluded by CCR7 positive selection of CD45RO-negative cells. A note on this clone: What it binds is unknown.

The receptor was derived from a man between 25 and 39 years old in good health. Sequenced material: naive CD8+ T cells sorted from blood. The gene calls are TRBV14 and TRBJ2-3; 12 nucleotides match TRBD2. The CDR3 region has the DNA TGTGCCAGCAGCGCACGCTCGGGACTAGCGGGAGATACGCAGTATTTT. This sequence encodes CASSARSGLAGDTQYF.